The sequence of this TCR beta chain was determined in a study of patients and donors after allogeneic stem cell transplantation. TCRdb re-derived calls from the RT-PCR reads in MiXCR, one entry per CDR3 protein. The sample comprises about a million distinct CDR3 sequences, roughly 18% of which are singletons, and 6% rests with the top ten. V lost 8 bases and J 6 bases, leaving 17 bases between the germline ends. This CDR3 comprises 13 residues. Germline CDR1 and CDR2: ENHRY and SYGVKD. This clonotype showed up many times. Sequencing was performed on blood, either unsorted or a sorted T cell fraction (not recorded which). The chain carries TRBV10-3 and TRBJ2-7, with a weak D call TRBD2 (5 bases). The clonotype was recovered from a human donor who was either an allogeneic HSCT recipient or a stem cell or donor lymphocyte infusion donor (not recorded which). It is not recorded whose cells these are; they may come from a transplant donor. The CDR3 here is CAIGVAPWGEQYF. The CDR3 coding sequence is TGTGCCATCGGGGTAGCGCCCTGGGGCGAGCAGTACTTC.